The rows below give T cell receptor beta chains drawn from one sample of a study of beta chain features in type 1 diabetes. Sequenced by immunoSEQ multiplex PCR; TCRdb stores in-frame clones only, minus some. The top ten clones hold approximately 0.54% of a sample with around 150,000 clones, 6.5% to 10% of them seen once. The sequenced sample consisted of central memory CD4+ T cells from blood. The receptors originated from a woman under 30 with type 1 diabetes. Both conserved end residues are part of each CDR3. The D gene is left open where the match is weak. Clone size appears in some rows only: once, few, many, or a class for an expanded clone.

j_call	v_call	d_call	clone_size	cdr3_nt	cdr3_aa
TRBJ1-1	TRBV6-5	NA	NA	TGTGCCAGCAGTTCCCCGGGGAGGTACACTGAAGCTTTCTTT	CASSSPGRYTEAFF
TRBJ1-2	TRBV4-3	NA	few	TGCGCCAGCAGCCAAGACGCGCCAGGGCCTGCCTATGGCTACACCTTC	CASSQDAPGPAYGYTF
TRBJ1-5	TRBV5-6	NA	NA	TGTGCCAGCAGCTCCCGTGGTGGCGGTTTCTCCCAGCCCCAGCATTTT	CASSSRGGGFSQPQHF
TRBJ2-2	TRBV2	NA	few	TGTGCCAGCAGTGAAGCGGGAGGCACCGGGGAGCTGTTTTTT	CASSEAGGTGELFF
TRBJ2-2	TRBV9	NA	NA	TGTGCCAGCAGCGCCGGAGGTAGCGGGAACACCGGGGAGCTGTTTTTT	CASSAGGSGNTGELFF
TRBJ1-5	TRBV5-1	NA	once	TGCGCCAGCAGCGAAGGGTCGGGGGGGTCGGGTCAGCCCCAGCATTTT	CASSEGSGGSGQPQHF
TRBJ1-4	TRBV7-2	NA	NA	TGTGCCAGCAGCTTTGGAGAGGAAAAACTGTTTTTT	CASSFGEEKLFF
TRBJ2-7	TRBV14	TRBD2	few	TGTGCCAGCAGCCCCATAGCGGGAGGGCCCTACGAGCAGTACTTC	CASSPIAGGPYEQYF
TRBJ2-5	TRBV5-4	TRBD2	few	TGTGCCAGCAGCAAGGGACTAGCGGAAGAGACCCAGTACTTC	CASSKGLAEETQYF
TRBJ2-3	TRBV5-1	TRBD1	many	TGCGCCAGCAGCTTGGGTGGGACAGACACAGATACGCAGTATTTT	CASSLGGTDTDTQYF
TRBJ1-5	TRBV28	NA	NA	TGTGCCAGCTACGATCTTGAGCAGCATTTT	CASYDLEQHF
TRBJ2-1	TRBV23-1	NA	many	TGCGCCAGCAGTCACCGATATTGCGACTTGAATGAGCAGTTCTTC	CASSHRYCDLNEQFF
TRBJ1-3	TRBV7-2	TRBD1	many	TGTGCCAGCAGCCCGGGACAGGGGGCCCAGGACACCATATATTTT	CASSPGQGAQDTIYF
TRBJ2-3	TRBV23-1	NA	NA	TGCGCCCCCCATACCCGCAGGGATACGCAGTATTTT	CAPHTRRDTQYF
TRBJ1-5	TRBV2	NA	NA	TGTGCCAGCCTCGGGAGCATGAGCGGGAATCAGCCCCAGCATTTT	CASLGSMSGNQPQHF
TRBJ2-1	TRBV5-4	TRBD1	NA	TGTGCCAGCAGTCCGGGGACAGGGAATGAGCAGTTCTTC	CASSPGTGNEQFF
TRBJ1-5	TRBV5-5	NA	few	TGTGCCAGCAATACTGGGGACATTCCTAATCAGCCCCAGCATTTT	CASNTGDIPNQPQHF
TRBJ2-5	TRBV19	TRBD1	few	TGTGCCAGTAGTACACTACAGGGGGCCCAAGAGACCCAGTACTTC	CASSTLQGAQETQYF
TRBJ2-5	TRBV4-2	TRBD1	few	TGTGCCAGCAGCCAAGTAAGACAGGGGGGTGCTACGTACCAAGAGACCCAGTACTTC	CASSQVRQGGATYQETQYF
TRBJ1-4	TRBV18	NA	NA	TGTGCCAGCTCACCGGGTTCCACAGGATCGGTGCGTGAAAAACTGTTTTTT	CASSPGSTGSVREKLFF
TRBJ1-1	TRBV5-4	NA	few	TGTGCCAGCAGCCTCCAGGACAGTTTGGGGAACACTGAAGCTTTCTTT	CASSLQDSLGNTEAFF
TRBJ1-5	TRBV30	TRBD1	NA	TGTGCCTACCGGGGGGGACAGGGGAGGCCCCAGCATTTT	CAYRGGQGRPQHF
TRBJ1-5	TRBV29-1	NA	few	TGCAGCGTTGGAGACTACAATCAGCCCCAGCATTTT	CSVGDYNQPQHF
TRBJ2-7	TRBV5-1	NA	NA	TGCGCCAGCAGCTTGGACCTTCCAGCGCGGGTCTACGAGCAGTACTTC	CASSLDLPARVYEQYF
TRBJ1-4	TRBV2	NA	NA	TGTGCCAGCCTGGTGTTGGGGAGTGGTGAAAAACTGTTTTTT	CASLVLGSGEKLFF
TRBJ2-7	TRBV4-1	NA	once	TGCGCCAGCAGCCAATGGCCCCGCTCCTACGAGCAGTACTTC	CASSQWPRSYEQYF
TRBJ2-1	TRBV4-3	TRBD1	NA	TGCGCCAGCAGCCTGACAGGGGGGTATGAGCAGTTCTTC	CASSLTGGYEQFF
TRBJ2-7	TRBV30	TRBD1	many	TGTGCCTGGAGTGGCAAGGGACAGGGCTACTACGAGCAGTACTTC	CAWSGKGQGYYEQYF
TRBJ1-2	TRBV19	NA	NA	TGTGCCAGTAGTAGGGACTTTAACTATGGCTACACCTTC	CASSRDFNYGYTF
TRBJ2-3	TRBV7-2	NA	few	TGTGCCAGCAGCACCGGGAGTACAGATACGCAGTATTTT	CASSTGSTDTQYF
TRBJ1-5	TRBV29-1	NA	few	TGCAGCGTTGGCCAGGGGCGCCAGCCCCAGCATTTT	CSVGQGRQPQHF
TRBJ1-1	TRBV10-3	TRBD1	NA	TGTGCCGCAGAACCTGAACCGGGACAGGGGTTGACTGAAGCTTTCTTT	CAAEPEPGQGLTEAFF
TRBJ2-1	TRBV6-6	TRBD2	few	TGTGCCAGCAGTTACCCCACTAGCGGGACCTACAATGAGCAGTTCTTC	CASSYPTSGTYNEQFF
TRBJ2-5	TRBV6-6	NA	NA	TGTGCCAGCAGCCTCCTGGAGACCCAGTACTTC	CASSLLETQYF
TRBJ1-5	TRBV19	NA	NA	TGTGCCAGTAGTATCGGGCAGGGGAGTGAGAGACAGCCCCAGCATTTT	CASSIGQGSERQPQHF
TRBJ2-5	TRBV6-6	TRBD1	few	TGTGCCAGCAGCGGGACAGTCGAAGAGACCCAGTACTTC	CASSGTVEETQYF
TRBJ2-3	TRBV19	TRBD1	NA	TGTGCCAGTAGTATATTCCGGGACAGGGATACGCAGTATTTT	CASSIFRDRDTQYF
TRBJ2-1	TRBV5-1	TRBD1	NA	TGCGCCAGCAGCCCGGGACAGGGTTACAATGAGCAGTTCTTC	CASSPGQGYNEQFF
TRBJ2-4	TRBV6-1	TRBD1	NA	TGTGCCAGCCGTTGGGGACAGGCCAAAAACATTCAGTACTTC	CASRWGQAKNIQYF
TRBJ2-3	TRBV5-1	TRBD2	NA	TGCGCCAGCAGCTTTAATCCGGGACTAATCACTAGCACAGATACGCAGTATTTT	CASSFNPGLITSTDTQYF